Presented here are 28 T cell receptor beta chains from one specimen sequenced in a study of T cells in Graves' hyperthyroidism and ophthalmopathy (dated by TCRdb to about 2019). The library was built by means of multiplex PCR. Instrument on record: Illumina HiSeq 2000. The TCR beta CDR3 regions were amplified from the RNA transcripts. The first round of RT-PCR for the TCR CDR3 was performed with the HTBI primer set and the Qiagen OneStep RT-PCR kit. The public reads were reanalyzed by TCRdb: fastp trimming at Q25, MiXCR alignment, in-frame beta chains only. CDR3 protein duplicates are merged, each entry listing the most common genes and DNA. The sample records more than 450,000 distinct CDR3 sequences, approximately 15% of which are singletons. Clones ranked in the top ten supply roughly 14% of the sample. The source material was blood. The receptors were gathered from a woman between 35 and 50 years old with Graves' hyperthyroidism.

Details on this clonotype: Since a much larger clone is just one base distant, this may be a read error. The CDR3 region has the DNA TGTGCCAGCAGACGACAGGGAGCCTACGGGCAGTACTTC. Protein sequence: CASRRQGAYGQYF. V gene TRBV28 combines with J gene TRBJ2-7, with 7 bases fitting TRBD1. Germline values: CDR1 MDHEN, CDR2 SYDVKM. The CDR3 loop spans 13 amino acids. Variable domain in full (rest from reference TRBV28 and TRBJ2-7): DVKVTQSSRYLVKRTGEKVFLECVQDMDHENMFWYRQDPGLGLRLIYFSYDVKMKEKGDIPEGYSVSREKKERFSLILESASTNQTSMYLCASRRQGAYGQYFGPGTRLTVT.

This clonotype was counted only a few times. This chain connects TRBV30 to TRBJ2-2; D not resolved. CDR3 length: 13 amino acids. Germline loops: CDR1 GTSNPN, CDR2 SVGIG (reference sequence). The V gene lost 0 bases and the J gene lost 7 bases, with 9 bases spanning the gap. In DNA form, the CDR3 reads TGTGCCTGGAGTGTACAGTGGAACGGGGAGCTGTTTTTT. Translation: CAWSVQWNGELFF. Supplemented by reference TRBV30 and TRBJ2-2, the full variable domain reads SQTIHQWPATLVQPVGSPLSLECTVEGTSNPNLYWYRQAAGRGLQLLFYSVGIGQISSEVPQNLSASRPQDRQFILSSKKLLLSDSGFYLCAWSVQWNGELFFGEGSRLTVL.

This rearrangement joins TRBV11-2 to TRBJ2-3; no firm D call. Judging by the DNA end, TRBJ1-5 fits better; the J call may be wrong. CDR1 and CDR2 (germline): SGHAT, FQNNGV. The CDR3 covers 17 residues. CDR3 in DNA: TGTGCCAGCAGCTTAGGGGGAAAAGGACTAGGTGCAGATACGCAGCATTTT. Protein sequence: CASSLGGKGLGADTQHF.

This sequence joins TRBV15 and TRBJ2-5, with D perhaps TRBD1 (6 bases). The CDR3 runs to 14 residues. Deletions cut 3 bases from V and 4 bases from J, with 12 bases between. The germline gives CDR1 LNHNV, CDR2 YYDKDF (reference sequence). In nucleotides, the CDR3 is TGTGCCACCAGCAGCACAGGGATAGGAGAGACCCAGTACTTC. Protein product: CATSSTGIGETQYF.

This clonotype was counted ten times or more. This sequence joins TRBV12-3 or TRBV12-4 and TRBJ2-5, with 10 bases that match TRBD2. Losses at the gene ends were 5 bases for V and 9 bases for J; bases not matched to a gene: 3. The CDR3 has 12 amino acids. CDR3: CASSGTSEAQYF. The CDR3 DNA reads TGTGCCAGCAGTGGGACTAGCGAAGCCCAGTACTTC.

Many counts were recorded for this clonotype. The chain combines TRBV4-1 with TRBJ2-1, with 12 bases aligning to TRBD2. This CDR3 contains 16 residues. With 0 bases clipped from V and 7 bases from J, the junction kept 4 bases outside the gene matches. CDR1 and CDR2 from the germline V gene are MGHRA and YSYEKL. Here the CDR3 reads CASSQDYGTSGNEQFF. The CDR3 DNA is TGCGCCAGCAGCCAAGATTATGGGACTAGCGGGAATGAGCAGTTCTTC.

This clonotype was seen more than once but under ten times. The V and J genes are TRBV5-5 and TRBJ2-2; D call uncertain. Trimming cost V 0 bases and J 8 bases, with 8 bases left between them. CDR1 is SGHKS, CDR2 YYEKEE, per germline (reference sequence). The CDR3 has 13 residues. CDR3 amino acids: CASSLEVEGELFF. The CDR3 DNA sequence: TGTGCCAGCAGCTTGGAGGTGGAGGGGGAGCTGTTTTTT.

In this sample, this clonotype turned up a few times. The chain carries TRBV6-2 or TRBV6-3 and TRBJ2-5; D possibly corresponds to TRBD2 (6 bases). V was trimmed by 2 bases and J by 7 bases, leaving 14 bases between them. The CDR3 contains 14 residues. Germline V gene sequence: CDR1 MNHEY, CDR2 SVGEGT. This CDR3 is CASSYPPREWTQYF. CDR3 bases: TGTGCCAGCAGTTACCCCCCCCGGGAGTGGACCCAGTACTTC.

This clonotype occurred many times. The chain links TRBV2 to TRBJ2-3; maybe TRBD1 (6 bases). Germline CDR1 reads SNHLY; CDR2 reads FYNNEI. V was trimmed by 1 base and J by 9 bases, leaving 14 bases between them. This CDR3 contains 14 residues. The DNA of the CDR3 is TGTGCCAGCAGTGAAGACCCCCCTCAGGGGACGCAGTATTTT. It specifies CASSEDPPQGTQYF.

The chain couples TRBV6-9 to TRBJ1-1; no clear D. The CDR3 length is 14 residues. V lost 6 bases to trimming and J lost 0 bases, with 11 bases between them. Germline CDR1 reads MNHGY; CDR2 reads SVAAGI. In DNA form, the CDR3 reads TGTGCCAGCAGCTACCCTCGCTTGAACACTGAAGCTTTCTTT. Its protein product is CASSYPRLNTEAFF.

This clonotype has more than one count but fewer than ten. The CDR3 here is CASSYSDSLRTDYGYTF. Written as DNA, the CDR3 is TGTGCCAGCAGTTACTCGGACAGCTTGCGGACGGACTATGGCTACACCTTC. This chain links TRBV6-6 with TRBJ1-2, with a tentative D call TRBD1 (6 bases). The CDR3 consists of 17 residues. Trimming took 0 bases from V and 3 from J, leaving 17 bases between them. Germline V CDR1 and CDR2: MNHNY, SVGAGI (reference sequence).

A few counts support this clonotype. The chain is built from TRBV20-1 and TRBJ2-1; 10 bases map to TRBD2. V lost 1 base to trimming and J lost 1 base; unmatched junction nucleotides: 4. In germline, CDR1 is DFQATT, CDR2 SNEGSKA (reference sequence). This CDR3 region has 16 residues. For the CDR3, the DNA is TGCAGTGCTAGAGGGAGCGGGAGGGGTTCCTACAATGAGCAGTTCTTC. Amino acids: CSARGSGRGSYNEQFF.

This clonotype turned up a few times. This chain joins TRBV19 and TRBJ1-1, with D possibly being TRBD1 (5 bases). This CDR3 is built from 13 residues. The ends were cut back, 0 bases at V and 5 bases at J, with 7 bases in the middle. Germline CDR1 is LNHDA and CDR2 is SQIVND (reference sequence). The CDR3: CASSIEGQTEAFF. The CDR3 nucleotides are TGTGCCAGTAGTATAGAGGGGCAAACTGAAGCTTTCTTT.

This clonotype was seen ten or more times. This rearrangement joins TRBV2 to TRBJ1-6; no firm D call. CDR1 and CDR2 from the germline V gene are SNHLY and FYNNEI. Trimming took 2 bases from V and 9 from J, leaving 17 bases between them. The CDR3 sequence is 16 residues long. CDR3 nucleotides: TGTGCCAGCAGTGAACAGCAGGCCGCTGCGGGTTCACCCCTCCACTTT. It specifies CASSEQQAAAGSPLHF.

J is TRBJ2-2 and V is TRBV4-2; perhaps TRBD2 as D (7 bases). Germline CDR1 is LGHNA and CDR2 is YNFKEQ. The V end was cut by 0 bases, the J end by 1 base, with 18 bases between. CDR3 size: 19 residues. The CDR3 sequence: CASSQDNLGGGRNTGELFF. The CDR3 nucleotides read TGTGCCAGCAGCCAAGATAATCTCGGGGGCGGGAGGAACACCGGGGAGCTGTTTTTT.

This clonotype was picked up many times. The V gene is TRBV6-1, the J gene TRBJ2-7; the match to TRBD2 covers 11 bases. The V gene end was trimmed by 7 bases and the J gene end by 3 bases; junction bases not matched to a gene: 5. Germline V gene sequence: CDR1 MNHNS, CDR2 SASEGT. This CDR3 has 14 amino acids. This CDR3 is CASTLTSGSYEQYF. For the CDR3, the DNA is TGTGCCAGCACCTTAACTAGCGGGAGCTACGAGCAGTACTTC.

This clonotype appeared a single time. The chain has TRBV3-1 and TRBJ2-2; perhaps TRBD1 as D (6 bases). This CDR3 contains 16 residues. V was trimmed by 0 bases and J by 3 bases, leaving 11 bases between them. Per the germline V gene, CDR1 is LGHDT and CDR2 is YNNKEL (reference sequence). The CDR3 sequence: CASSQDTGQDTGELFF. The CDR3 region has the DNA TGTGCCAGCAGCCAAGATACAGGGCAGGACACCGGGGAGCTGTTTTTT.

There are many counts of this clonotype. The rearrangement joins TRBV3-1 to TRBJ2-7; 7 bases match TRBD1. CDR3 length: 15 amino acids. V was pared by 1 base and J by 3 bases, with 6 bases of the junction left unmatched. Germline V CDR1 and CDR2: LGHDT, YNNKEL (reference sequence). CDR3 DNA sequence: TGTGCCAGCAGCCAAGCGGACAGGAGTATCTACGAGCAGTACTTC. It yields the protein CASSQADRSIYEQYF.

The chain joins TRBV20-1 to TRBJ2-5, with TRBD2 as a possible D gene (6 bases). CDR1 and CDR2 (germline): DFQATT, SNEGSKA (reference sequence). The length of the CDR3 is 16 residues. V lost 0 bases and J 2 bases, leaving 16 bases between the germline ends. Here the CDR3 DNA reads TGCAGTGCTAGAGATAGCGGTCGCAGTAGACAAGAGACCCAGTACTTC. Protein product: CSARDSGRSRQETQYF.

In regard to this clonotype: The junction shows a germline mismatch at one end, possibly a read error. This chain connects TRBV14 to TRBJ2-3, with D perhaps TRBD2 (7 bases). The CDR3 contains 17 residues. The germline V gene has CDR1 SGHDN and CDR2 FVKESK. CDR3 in DNA: TGTGCCAGCAGCCAAGAAGCGGGAAGCTTACCGAGGGACACGCGGTATTTT. This codes for CASSQEAGSLPRDTRYF.

This clonotype was seen a single time. A clone one base away is much larger, so this may be a read error. This chain links TRBV12-3 or TRBV12-4 with TRBJ2-7, with 8 bases matching TRBD1. The V and J ends lost 6 bases and 6 bases, in that order; junction bases with no gene match: 10. The CDR3 has 14 residues. CDR3 DNA: TGTGCCAGCAGGACCGGGACAGGTACCTGCGAGCAGTACTTC. This encodes CASRTGTGTCEQYF.

There are a few counts of this clonotype. This may arise from a read error, as a much more abundant clone is one base away. The rearrangement joins TRBV7-8 to TRBJ2-1, with 7 bases aligning to TRBD2. V dropped 4 bases and J dropped 12; count of bases not matched to a gene: 12. Germline assignment: CDR1 SGHVS and CDR2 FQNEAQ. The CDR3 is 14 residues long. The CDR3 coding sequence is TGTGCCAGCAGCTCTCCGGGGACTAAGGTTGGGCAGTTCTTC. It codes for CASSSPGTKVGQFF.

This clonotype showed up many times. The V call is TRBV7-8, the J call TRBJ2-5; TRBD1 is a possible D gene (5 bases). The V gene lost 1 base and the J gene lost 5 bases, with 8 bases spanning the gap. The germline CDR1 and CDR2 sequences are SGHVS and FQNEAQ. CDR3 length: 13 amino acids. Here the CDR3 reads CASSLVGRETQYF. The CDR3 DNA follows: TGTGCCAGCAGCTTAGTGGGGCGGGAGACCCAGTACTTC.

This clonotype was observed many times. The chain joins TRBV5-5 to TRBJ1-1; 7 nucleotides match TRBD1. This CDR3 spans 14 amino acids. Germline CDR1 is SGHKS and CDR2 is YYEKEE (reference sequence). After removal of 2 bases from V and 4 bases from J, the junction contained 5 bases not matched to a gene. CDR3 in amino acids: CASSLQGWVTEAFF. In DNA, the CDR3 is TGTGCCAGCAGCTTACAGGGGTGGGTCACTGAAGCTTTCTTT.

The table lists this clonotype with many counts. The chain has TRBV6-1 and TRBJ2-1, with 7 bases fitting TRBD2. CDR3 size: 18 residues. In germline, CDR1 is MNHNS, CDR2 SASEGT. Trimming at V came to 6 bases and at J to 3 bases, leaving 17 bases not matched to a gene. The CDR3 region has the DNA TGTGCCAGCAGCAGCCCCTGGGGTCGGACTAGTAACTACAATGAGCAGTTCTTC. Encoded protein: CASSSPWGRTSNYNEQFF.

CDR3 sequence (DNA): TGTGCCAGCAGCGAACGCGGTTGGGGTGGCTACACCTTC. It encodes CASSERGWGGYTF. The J gene is TRBJ1-2, the V gene TRBV9; D not certain. The V gene lost 3 bases and the J gene lost 7 bases, with 13 bases spanning the gap. From germline, CDR1 is SGDLS and CDR2 YYNGEE. The CDR3 covers 13 residues.

Comment on this clonotype: Being one base from a much bigger clone, this may be a read error. V and J are TRBV20-1 and TRBJ2-7; TRBD2 is a possible D gene (7 bases). V was pared by 2 bases and J by 6 bases, with 17 bases between. Germline-derived CDR1 and CDR2 are DFQATT and SNEGSKA (reference sequence). The CDR3 runs to 14 residues. CDR3 amino acids: CSARQASGGCEQYF. The CDR3 region has the DNA TGCAGTGCTAGACAGGCGTCGGGGGGCTGCGAGCAGTACTTC.

This clonotype was recorded at least ten times. The chain is built from TRBV20-1 and TRBJ2-1; D is uncertain. The germline V gene has CDR1 DFQATT and CDR2 SNEGSKA (reference sequence). Trimming cost V 1 base and J 8 bases, with 6 bases left between them. The CDR3 is 11 amino acids. The CDR3 nucleotides read TGCAGTGCTAGAGGTTTGGATGAGCAGTTCTTC. Translation: CSARGLDEQFF.